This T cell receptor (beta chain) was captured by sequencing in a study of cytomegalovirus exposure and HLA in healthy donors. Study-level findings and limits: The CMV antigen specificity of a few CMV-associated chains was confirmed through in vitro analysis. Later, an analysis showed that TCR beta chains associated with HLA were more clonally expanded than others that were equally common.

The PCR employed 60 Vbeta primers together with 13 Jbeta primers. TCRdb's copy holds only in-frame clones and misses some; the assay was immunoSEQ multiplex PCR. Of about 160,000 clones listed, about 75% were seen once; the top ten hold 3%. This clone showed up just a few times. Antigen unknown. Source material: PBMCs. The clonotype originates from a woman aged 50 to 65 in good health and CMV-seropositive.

CDR3 bases: TGCGCCAGCAGCTCTCAGGGATACACTGAAGCTTTCTTT. Its translation is CASSSQGYTEAFF. This chain joins TRBV5-1 and TRBJ1-1, with D possibly TRBD1 on 5 matching bases. This CDR3 is 13 amino acids long. Per germline, CDR1 SGHRS and CDR2 YFSETQ. The germline V and J ends were trimmed by 3 bases and 3 bases, with 9 bases remaining between them.